This T cell receptor beta chain emerged from a study of T cells in Graves' hyperthyroidism and ophthalmopathy. Study in general: Before any treatment, at initial diagnosis, peripheral blood was collected. Study-level findings and limits: Most clonotypes expanded in thyroid above 0.001 were likewise present in blood. With a median lead of around 6.7 months before onset, the model predicted ophthalmopathy.

Amplified TCR beta CDR3 regions came from RNA transcripts. First-round RT-PCR with HTBI primers amplified the TCR CDR3 region. TCRdb reprocessed the multiplex PCR reads via MiXCR and lists one record per CDR3 protein. The sample has over 250,000 distinct CDR3 sequences, around 20% seen once. In the case of this clonotype: The antigen is unknown.

Uncontrolled infections, other autoimmune diseases, pregnancy or lactation led to exclusion of patients. This CDR3 is 15 amino acids long. Trimming took 3 bases from V and 6 from J; bases not matched to a gene: 9. Germline values: CDR1 MGHRA, CDR2 YSYEKL. Sequences were obtained from blood. This TCR was recovered from a man aged 25-45 years with Graves' ophthalmopathy. The chain couples TRBV4-1 to TRBJ1-2; 8 positions agree with TRBD1. CDR3: CASSQRTGFEHGYTF. The CDR3 nucleotides read TGCGCCAGCAGCCAGAGGACAGGGTTTGAACATGGCTACACCTTC.